The 27 T cell receptor beta chains listed next were all sequenced from one sample in a study of tumor-infiltrating lymphocytes in localized non-small cell lung cancer (dated by TCRdb to the early 2020s). The protocol used for the library was the immunoSEQ multiplex PCR assay. Entries here come from immuneACCESS through TCRdb and include only in-frame sequences with V and J called. Some clones fail to appear in such tables; in the studies checked, an unresolved V gene covers under half of the shortfall, and the cause of the remainder is unknown. This sample lists some 7,800 clones; around 77% were detected once. Of the sample, approximately 5.5% falls within the top ten clones. Sample: lung tumor tissue. Source of these receptors: a human donor with non-small cell lung cancer.

The chain links TRBV27 to TRBJ2-2, with unresolved D. Germline CDR1 is MNHEY and CDR2 is SMNVEV (reference sequence). The CDR3 totals 16 residues. V lost 5 bases and J lost 1, with 14 bases in between. CDR3 sequence (DNA): TGTGCCAGCAGTCCCCCGTGGAGAAGGAACACCGGGGAGCTGTTTTTT. This codes for CASSPPWRRNTGELFF.

The V gene is TRBV11-3, the J gene TRBJ1-1; 10 bases line up with TRBD1. This CDR3 contains 13 residues. Per germline, CDR1 SGHNT and CDR2 YENEEA. V dropped 5 bases and J dropped 11; count of bases not matched to a gene: 8. CDR3 sequence (DNA): TGTGCCAGCAGCCAGGGACAGGGGAGCGGGGCTTTCTTT. This encodes CASSQGQGSGAFF.

The V and J genes are TRBV2 and TRBJ2-7; TRBD2 agrees at 8 bases. V trimming: 6 bases; J trimming: 1 base; junction bases outside the gene matches: 5. Germline V gene lookup returns CDR1 SNHLY and CDR2 FYNNEI. CDR3 length: 14 amino acids. For the CDR3, the DNA is TGTGCCAGCAGAGAAACTAGCGGTTCCTACGAGCAGTACTTC. It is translated as CASRETSGSYEQYF.

This chain links TRBV14 with TRBJ2-6, with D maybe TRBD2 (7 bases). Germline assignment: CDR1 SGHDN and CDR2 FVKESK. The CDR3 has 16 amino acids. V was clipped by 5 bases and J by 0 bases, with 11 bases between them. The CDR3 reads CASSLRGLSGANVLTF. The CDR3, as DNA: TGTGCCAGCAGCTTGCGGGGGCTCTCTGGGGCCAACGTCCTGACTTTC.

The chain has TRBV4-3 and TRBJ2-3; TRBD2 matches at 7 bases. The CDR3 extends over 16 amino acids. V shed 1 base and J 4 bases; nucleotides not matched to a gene: 8. Germline loops: CDR1 LGHNA, CDR2 YSLEER. CDR3 sequence reads: CASSQGLASGADTQYF. Here the CDR3 DNA reads TGCGCCAGCAGCCAAGGACTAGCCTCGGGCGCAGATACGCAGTATTTT.

This rearrangement joins TRBV4-3 to TRBJ2-6; D tentatively reads TRBD1 or TRBD2 (5 bases each). This CDR3 is 16 amino acids long. V lost 4 bases, J lost 0 bases, and 10 bases lay in between. The V gene's germline CDR1 is LGHNA and CDR2 YSLEER. DNA for the CDR3: TGCGCCAGCAGCCGGGACCCTAGCTCTGGGGCCAACGTCCTGACTTTC. The encoded protein is CASSRDPSSGANVLTF.

The chain is built from TRBV29-1 and TRBJ2-1; D ambiguous. Germline V gene lookup returns CDR1 SQVTM and CDR2 ANQGSEA. The CDR3 has 14 amino acids. Trimming left V 1 base short and J 0 bases short, with 7 bases between. The DNA of the CDR3 is TGCAGCGTTGAAGCCCCTAACTCCTACAATGAGCAGTTCTTC. It specifies CSVEAPNSYNEQFF.

This clone appeared a few times. This chain joins TRBV29-1 and TRBJ2-3, with D possibly TRBD1 on 6 matching bases. The germline V and J ends were trimmed by 4 bases and 2 bases, with 13 bases remaining between them. Germline V gene lookup returns CDR1 SQVTM and CDR2 ANQGSEA. The CDR3 sequence is 14 residues long. The CDR3 region is CSVGRTGHTDTQYF. As DNA, the CDR3 is TGCAGCGTTGGGCGTACGGGACACACAGATACGCAGTATTTT.

The CDR3: CASSPGAGSYEQYF. The CDR3 bases are TGTGCCAGCTCACCGGGAGCGGGCTCCTACGAGCAGTACTTC. The chain joins TRBV18 to TRBJ2-7; tentatively, D is TRBD2 (6 bases). Germline values: CDR1 KGHSH, CDR2 LQKENI. CDR3 length: 14 amino acids. The V and J ends lost 3 bases and 0 bases respectively, with 9 bases between them.

V usage is TRBV29-1 and J usage is TRBJ2-5, with no clear D. Germline CDR1 and CDR2: SQVTM and ANQGSEA. V lost 4 bases, J lost 2 bases, and 5 bases lay in between. The CDR3 has 11 amino acids. The CDR3 is CSVGPQETQYF. The CDR3 DNA follows: TGCAGCGTTGGGCCACAAGAGACCCAGTACTTC.

The rearrangement links TRBV30 to TRBJ1-6; 8 bases match TRBD1. Germline CDR1 and CDR2: GTSNPN and SVGIG (reference sequence). The junction had 9 bases not matched to a gene; V was cut back by 8 bases and J by 6 bases. The CDR3 contains 14 residues. The CDR3 DNA sequence: TGTGCCAGGGCCTCCGACAGGGGTAATTCACCCCTCCACTTT. Protein sequence: CARASDRGNSPLHF.

This clone was counted between two and nine times. The rearrangement uses TRBV2 and TRBJ2-1, with 9 bases that match TRBD2. The CDR3 sequence is 15 residues long. Germline CDR1 is SNHLY and CDR2 is FYNNEI. J lost 5 bases, V lost 10 bases, and 12 bases had no gene match. The DNA for the CDR3 is TGTGCCAACACCCCACTAGCGGGTGGGGACAATGAGCAGTTCTTC. Its protein product is CANTPLAGGDNEQFF.

A few counts support this clone. V is TRBV7-2 and J is TRBJ2-7; the D is unclear. This CDR3 has 12 amino acids. Germline-derived CDR1 and CDR2 are SGHTA and FQGNSA. Deletions cut 5 bases from V and 6 bases from J, with 11 bases between. The CDR3 DNA reads TGTGCCAGCAGCGGACCCAGCATCGAGCAGTACTTC. Translating gives CASSGPSIEQYF. The variable domain in full, with the rest retrieved from reference TRBV7-2 and TRBJ2-7, is GAGVSQSPSNKVTEKGKDVELRCDPISGHTALYWYRQSLGQGLEFLIYFQGNSAPDKSGLPSDRFSAERTGGSVSTLTIQRTQQEDSAVYLCASSGPSIEQYFGPGTRLTVT.

The CDR3 spells CASSREAGNTIYF. CDR3 nucleotide sequence: TGTGCCAGCTCACGGGAGGCTGGAAACACCATATATTTT. The chain carries TRBV18 and TRBJ1-3; D gene unclear. CDR3 length: 13 amino acids. Looked up from germline, CDR1 is KGHSH and CDR2 is LQKENI. V lost 4 bases and J 2 bases, leaving 6 bases between the germline ends. Variable domain in full (rest from reference TRBV18 and TRBJ1-3): NAGVMQNPRHLVRRRGQEARLRCSPMKGHSHVYWYRQLPEEGLKFMVYLQKENIIDESGMPKERFSAEFPKEGPSILRIQQVVRGDSAAYFCASSREAGNTIYFGEGSWLTVV.

CDR3 residues: CASSLTETSFYEQYF. The CDR3, as DNA: TGTGCCAGCAGCTTAACGGAAACAAGTTTCTACGAGCAGTACTTC. The V call is TRBV7-2, the J call TRBJ2-7, with D unclear. Germline V gene data show CDR1 as SGHTA and CDR2 as FQGNSA. CDR3 length equals 15 residues. V was clipped by 2 bases and J by 3 bases, with 14 bases between them.

The rearrangement uses TRBV9 and TRBJ2-7, with TRBD1 as a possible D gene (6 bases). Trimming removed 5 bases from V and 3 bases from J, with 18 bases in between. In germline, CDR1 is SGDLS, CDR2 YYNGEE. CDR3 length equals 15 residues. This CDR3 reads CASSSNTGNDYEQYF. In DNA form, the CDR3 reads TGTGCCAGCAGTTCTAACACAGGGAATGACTACGAGCAGTACTTC.

Only one count was recorded for this clone. The rearrangement joins TRBV5-4 to TRBJ1-1; D unresolved. The CDR3 covers 14 residues. Germline V lookup: CDR1 SGHNT, CDR2 YYREEE (reference sequence). Trimming took off 0 bases at V and 1 base at J, with 7 bases between the two ends. The chain's CDR3 is CASSLGVANTEAFF. CDR3 DNA sequence: TGTGCCAGCAGCTTGGGGGTGGCGAACACTGAAGCTTTCTTT.

The V call is TRBV20-1, the J call TRBJ1-1, with unresolved D. The germline V gene encodes CDR1 DFQATT and CDR2 SNEGSKA (reference sequence). The CDR3 sequence is 11 residues long. V lost 2 bases, J lost 4 bases, and 5 bases lay in between. Here the CDR3 reads CSARLITEAFF. For the CDR3, the DNA is TGCAGTGCTAGACTCATCACTGAAGCTTTCTTT.

This rearrangement joins TRBV5-4 to TRBJ2-3, with D possibly matching TRBD1 (6 bases). Trimming took 0 bases from V and 2 from J, leaving 13 bases between them. The germline V gene has CDR1 SGHNT and CDR2 YYREEE (reference sequence). This CDR3 has 16 amino acids. The CDR3 loop reads CASSLADSELTDTQYF. The CDR3 DNA reads as TGTGCCAGCAGCTTGGCGGACAGCGAGCTCACAGATACGCAGTATTTT.

The chain joins TRBV30 to TRBJ2-3; possible D gene TRBD2, 6 bases. This CDR3 has 15 residues. V was trimmed by 0 bases and J by 0 bases, leaving 10 bases between them. Germline V gives CDR1 GTSNPN, CDR2 SVGIG (reference sequence). The CDR3 spells CAWSVRRGSTDTQYF. Written as DNA, the CDR3 is TGTGCCTGGAGTGTACGACGGGGGAGCACAGATACGCAGTATTTT.

The J gene is TRBJ1-4, the V gene TRBV5-1, with TRBD1 identical over 7 bases. Germline CDR1 reads SGHRS; CDR2 reads YFSETQ. The J segment lost 0 bases and the V segment lost 4 bases, leaving 6 bases of the junction unmatched. The CDR3 is made up of 16 amino acids. The CDR3, as DNA: TGCGCCAGCAGCGACAGGGTTATCACAACTAATGAAAAACTGTTTTTT. Its protein is CASSDRVITTNEKLFF.

J is TRBJ2-1 and V is TRBV7-2; 9 bases map to TRBD1. Trimming took 1 base from V and 5 from J; bases not matched to a gene: 3. CDR1 and CDR2 from the germline V gene are SGHTA and FQGNSA. CDR3 length: 15 residues. The CDR3 sequence is CASSLGQGGHNEQFF. The CDR3 DNA reads as TGTGCCAGCAGCTTAGGACAGGGGGGCCACAATGAGCAGTTCTTC.

The chain joins TRBV2 to TRBJ2-2, with 7 positions matching TRBD2. The CDR3 covers 15 residues. J was trimmed by 0 bases and V by 5 bases; bases with no gene match: 3. The germline CDR1 and CDR2 sequences are SNHLY and FYNNEI. This chain's CDR3 is CASSPLAANTGELFF. The CDR3 DNA follows: TGTGCCAGCAGTCCTCTAGCGGCGAACACCGGGGAGCTGTTTTTT.

Written as DNA, the CDR3 is TGTGCCAGCAGCCCCTACTTGAACACTGAAGCTTTCTTT. This gives the protein CASSPYLNTEAFF. The rearrangement joins TRBV7-2 to TRBJ1-1; D unclear. Germline CDR1 SGHTA, CDR2 FQGNSA. The CDR3 totals 13 residues. The germline V and J ends were trimmed by 5 bases and 0 bases, with 7 bases remaining between them. Supplemented by reference TRBV7-2 and TRBJ1-1, the full variable domain reads GAGVSQSPSNKVTEKGKDVELRCDPISGHTALYWYRQSLGQGLEFLIYFQGNSAPDKSGLPSDRFSAERTGGSVSTLTIQRTQQEDSAVYLCASSPYLNTEAFFGQGTRLTVV.

The V and J genes are TRBV7-2 and TRBJ2-7; D not certain. Germline values: CDR1 SGHTA, CDR2 FQGNSA. The CDR3 runs to 10 residues. V was clipped by 8 bases and J by 4 bases, with 6 bases between them. Written as DNA, the CDR3 is TGTGCCAGCGCGATTTACGAGCAGTACTTC. It codes for CASAIYEQYF.

The J gene is TRBJ2-7, the V gene TRBV30; no clear D gene. The V gene lost 3 bases and the J gene lost 5 bases, with 8 bases spanning the gap. The CDR3 runs to 11 residues. Germline loops: CDR1 GTSNPN, CDR2 SVGIG (reference sequence). The CDR3 DNA is TGTGCCTGGAGGGTCTGGAACGAGCAGTACTTC. It translates to CAWRVWNEQYF.

This clone has just a few counts. The V and J genes are TRBV27 and TRBJ1-1; D perhaps matches TRBD1 (6 bases). CDR1 and CDR2 (germline): MNHEY, SMNVEV (reference sequence). V dropped 2 bases and J dropped 9 bases, with 10 bases sitting between them. The CDR3 runs to 12 residues. The CDR3 DNA reads TGTGCCAGCAGTTTAGAGGGGGGAAAAGCTTTCTTT. The encoded protein is CASSLEGGKAFF.